This TCR beta chain appears in the sequencing data of a study of CD8+ T cells in alopecia areata. RNA was isolated and reverse transcribed to cDNA, the sequencing template. Clones were read by immunoSEQ multiplex PCR, and TCRdb kept only the in-frame ones, dropping some. The table shows more than 100,000 clones, with around 59% occurring only once. The germline CDR1 and CDR2 sequences are SGHAT and FQNNGV. Deletions cut 2 bases from V and 10 bases from J, with 30 bases between. The CDR3 has 19 residues. This clonotype originated in a human donor in good health. Sequenced: CD4+ T cells sorted from blood. The chain carries TRBV11-2 and TRBJ2-1; D may be TRBD2 (6 bases). In DNA form, the CDR3 reads TGTGCCAGCAGCTTAAACACCCCGATAGTTGGGGCCCGGAGGGGAGAGCAGTTCTTC. Translating it yields CASSLNTPIVGARRGEQFF.